This T cell receptor (beta chain) was identified in a study of blood T cell repertoires in COVID-19. Germline CDR1 is SGHKS and CDR2 is YYEKEE (reference sequence). The CDR3 is 14 residues long. V lost 0 bases and J 4 bases, leaving 10 bases between the germline ends. The assay was immunoSEQ multiplex PCR, and TCRdb's table has in-frame clones only and misses some. The table lists 120,000 or so clones, about four fifths of them singletons. The material sequenced was peripheral blood. The TCR was taken from a man in his sixties with acute or convalescent COVID-19. The gene calls are TRBV5-5 and TRBJ1-2; weak D call: TRBD1 (6 bases). The CDR3 here is CASSLAGAGYGYTF. The CDR3 DNA reads TGTGCCAGCAGCTTGGCAGGGGCCGGCTATGGCTACACCTTC.